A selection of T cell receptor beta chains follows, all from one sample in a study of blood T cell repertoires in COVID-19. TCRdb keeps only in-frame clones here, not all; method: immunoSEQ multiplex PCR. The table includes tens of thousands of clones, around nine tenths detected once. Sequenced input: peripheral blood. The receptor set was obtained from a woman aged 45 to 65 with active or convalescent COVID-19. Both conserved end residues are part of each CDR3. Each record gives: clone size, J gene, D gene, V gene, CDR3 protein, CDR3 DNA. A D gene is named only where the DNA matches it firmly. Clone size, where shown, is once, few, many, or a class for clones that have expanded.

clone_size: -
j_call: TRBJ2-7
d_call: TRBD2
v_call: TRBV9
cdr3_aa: CASSVGTSGAYEQYF
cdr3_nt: TGTGCCAGCAGCGTAGGGACTAGCGGGGCCTACGAGCAGTACTTC

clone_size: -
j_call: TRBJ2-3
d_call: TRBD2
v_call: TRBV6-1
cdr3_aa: CASSELAGGPGDTQYF
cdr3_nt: TGTGCCAGCAGTGAACTAGCGGGAGGGCCCGGAGATACGCAGTATTTT

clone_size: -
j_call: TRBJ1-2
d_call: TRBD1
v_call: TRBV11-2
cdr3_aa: CASSTGQNYGYTF
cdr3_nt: TGTGCCAGCAGCACGGGACAGAACTATGGCTACACCTTC

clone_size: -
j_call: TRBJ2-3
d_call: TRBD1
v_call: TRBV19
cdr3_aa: CASSWTGGLDTQYF
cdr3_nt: TGTGCCAGTTCTTGGACAGGGGGCCTAGATACGCAGTATTTT

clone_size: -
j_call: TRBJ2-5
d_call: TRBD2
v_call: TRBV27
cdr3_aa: CASRHLPGGRQETQYF
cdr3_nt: TGTGCCAGCAGACACCTTCCGGGGGGACGTCAAGAGACCCAGTACTTC

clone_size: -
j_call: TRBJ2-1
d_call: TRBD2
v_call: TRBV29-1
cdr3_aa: CSVEGLAGRRVNEQFF
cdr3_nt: TGCAGCGTTGAGGGACTAGCGGGACGGAGGGTTAATGAGCAGTTCTTC

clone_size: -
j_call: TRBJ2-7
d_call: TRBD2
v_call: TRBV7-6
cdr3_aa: CASSLRTSSASYEQYF
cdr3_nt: TGTGCCAGCAGCCTCCGGACTAGCTCCGCCTCCTACGAGCAGTACTTC

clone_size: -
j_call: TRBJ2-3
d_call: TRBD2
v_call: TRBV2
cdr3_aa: CASTEGPSGRRWGPDTQYF
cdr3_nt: TGTGCCAGCACCGAGGGGCCTAGCGGGAGGCGGTGGGGGCCAGATACGCAGTATTTT

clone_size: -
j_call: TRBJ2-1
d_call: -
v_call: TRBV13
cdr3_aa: CASRIQGGVDEQFF
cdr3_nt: TGTGCCAGCAGAATACAGGGGGGGGTCGATGAGCAGTTCTTC

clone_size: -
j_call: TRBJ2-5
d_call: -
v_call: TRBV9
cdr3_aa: CASSVRAGYETQYF
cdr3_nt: TGTGCCAGCAGCGTAAGGGCAGGGTATGAGACCCAGTACTTC

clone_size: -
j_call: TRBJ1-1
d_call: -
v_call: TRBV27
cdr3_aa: CASSLQGKPNTEAFF
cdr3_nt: TGTGCCAGCAGTTTACAGGGGAAACCGAACACTGAAGCTTTCTTT

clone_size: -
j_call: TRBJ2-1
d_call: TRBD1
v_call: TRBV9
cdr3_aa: CASSLTGVRGNEQFF
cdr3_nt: TGTGCCAGCAGCCTAACAGGGGTCAGGGGGAATGAGCAGTTCTTC

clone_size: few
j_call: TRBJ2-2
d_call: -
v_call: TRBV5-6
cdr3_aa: CASIRSSAGELFF
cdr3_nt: TGTGCCAGCATACGGAGTTCGGCCGGGGAGCTGTTTTTT

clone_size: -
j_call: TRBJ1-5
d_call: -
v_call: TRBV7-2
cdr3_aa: CASSPQGRVEQPQHF
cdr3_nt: TGTGCCAGCAGCCCCCAAGGCAGGGTGGAACAGCCCCAGCATTTT

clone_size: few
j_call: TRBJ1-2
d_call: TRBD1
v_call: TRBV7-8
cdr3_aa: CASSRGQGDYGYTF
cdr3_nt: TGTGCCAGCAGCCGAGGACAGGGGGACTATGGCTACACCTTC

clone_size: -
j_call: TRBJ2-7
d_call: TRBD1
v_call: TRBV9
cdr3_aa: CASSVGGGTGGEQYF
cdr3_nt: TGTGCCAGCAGCGTAGGGGGTGGGACAGGGGGCGAGCAGTACTTC

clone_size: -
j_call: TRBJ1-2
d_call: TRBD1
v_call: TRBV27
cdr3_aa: CASSMGQGATDVLYGYTF
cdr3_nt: TGTGCCAGCAGTATGGGACAGGGGGCAACCGACGTTCTCTATGGCTACACCTTC

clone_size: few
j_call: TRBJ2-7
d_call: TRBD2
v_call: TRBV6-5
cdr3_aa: CASSPGGLAGGEQYF
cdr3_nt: TGTGCCAGCAGCCCAGGGGGCCTAGCGGGAGGCGAGCAGTACTTC

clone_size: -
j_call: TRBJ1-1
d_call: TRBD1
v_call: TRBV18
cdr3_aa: CASSPSGQGVNTEAFF
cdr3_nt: TGTGCCAGCTCACCATCCGGACAGGGGGTGAACACTGAAGCTTTCTTT

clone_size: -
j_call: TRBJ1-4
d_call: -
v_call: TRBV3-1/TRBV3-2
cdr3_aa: CASSQVGQGWEKLFF
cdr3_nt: TGTGCCAGCAGCCAAGTAGGTCAGGGTTGGGAAAAACTGTTTTTT

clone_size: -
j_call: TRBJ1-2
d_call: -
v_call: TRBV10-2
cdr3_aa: CASSEGWAAGYTF
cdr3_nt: TGCGCCAGCAGTGAGGGGTGGGCTGCCGGCTACACCTTC

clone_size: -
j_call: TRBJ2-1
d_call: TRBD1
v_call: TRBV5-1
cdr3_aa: CASSCRDREYNEQFF
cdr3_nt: TGCGCCAGCAGCTGCCGGGACAGGGAATACAATGAGCAGTTCTTC

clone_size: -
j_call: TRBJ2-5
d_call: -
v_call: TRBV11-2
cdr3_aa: CASSSPTPPLPPQETQYF
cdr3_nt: TGTGCCAGCAGCTCCCCAACCCCCCCTCTACCTCCCCAAGAGACCCAGTACTTC

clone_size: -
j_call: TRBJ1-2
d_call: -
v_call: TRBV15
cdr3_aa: CATSRAGSGRLYGYTF
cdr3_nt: TGTGCCACCAGCAGAGCGGGGTCAGGCAGACTCTATGGCTACACCTTC

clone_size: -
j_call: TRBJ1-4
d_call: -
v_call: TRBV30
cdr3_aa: CAWSAGERGEKLFF
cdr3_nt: TGTGCCTGGAGTGCGGGGGAGAGGGGTGAAAAACTGTTTTTT

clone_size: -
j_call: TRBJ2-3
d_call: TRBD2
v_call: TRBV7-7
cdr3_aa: CASSYSGRTTDTQYF
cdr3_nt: TGTGCTAGCAGCTATAGCGGGAGAACCACAGATACGCAGTATTTT

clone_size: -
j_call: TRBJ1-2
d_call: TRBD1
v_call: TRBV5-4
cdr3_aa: CASSFGTDLYGYTF
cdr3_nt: TGTGCCAGCAGCTTTGGGACAGACCTTTATGGCTACACCTTC

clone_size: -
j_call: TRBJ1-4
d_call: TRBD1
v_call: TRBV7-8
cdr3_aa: CASSLALDRVANEKLFF
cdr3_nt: TGTGCCAGCAGCTTAGCCCTGGACAGGGTCGCAAATGAAAAACTGTTTTTT

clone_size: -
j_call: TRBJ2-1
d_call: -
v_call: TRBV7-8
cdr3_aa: CASSLARGYNEQFF
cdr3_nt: TGTGCCAGCAGCTTAGCCAGGGGCTACAATGAGCAGTTCTTC

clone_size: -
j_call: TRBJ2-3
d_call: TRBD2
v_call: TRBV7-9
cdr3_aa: CASSSSGGPDTQYF
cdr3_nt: TGTGCCAGCAGCTCCAGCGGGGGCCCAGATACGCAGTATTTT

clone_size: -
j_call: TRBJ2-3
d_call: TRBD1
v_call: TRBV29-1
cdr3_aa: CSVDRGSSTDTQYF
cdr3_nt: TGCAGCGTGGACAGGGGGTCTAGCACAGATACGCAGTATTTT

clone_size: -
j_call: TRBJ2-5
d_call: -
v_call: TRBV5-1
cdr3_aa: CASSLDSVLQETQYF
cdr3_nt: TGCGCCAGCAGCTTGGATTCCGTACTCCAAGAGACCCAGTACTTC

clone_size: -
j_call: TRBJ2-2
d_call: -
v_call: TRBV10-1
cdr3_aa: CASAPGHNTGELFF
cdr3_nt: TGCGCCAGCGCTCCGGGACACAACACCGGGGAGCTGTTTTTT

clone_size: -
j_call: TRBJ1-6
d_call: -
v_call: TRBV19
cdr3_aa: CATQVGRTSVSPLHF
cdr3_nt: TGTGCCACCCAGGTGGGTCGGACATCGGTCTCACCCCTCCACTTT

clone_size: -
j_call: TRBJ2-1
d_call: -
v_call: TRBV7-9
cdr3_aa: CASSLTGIGSDEQFF
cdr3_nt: TGTGCCAGCAGCCTCACCGGGATCGGTAGTGATGAGCAGTTCTTC

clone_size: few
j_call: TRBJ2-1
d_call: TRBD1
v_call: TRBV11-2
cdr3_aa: CASSLGTGYNEQFF
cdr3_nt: TGTGCCAGCAGCTTAGGGACAGGTTACAATGAGCAGTTCTTC

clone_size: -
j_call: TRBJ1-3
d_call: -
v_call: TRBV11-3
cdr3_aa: CASSVNAENTIYF
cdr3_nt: TGTGCCAGCAGCGTCAATGCGGAAAACACCATATATTTT

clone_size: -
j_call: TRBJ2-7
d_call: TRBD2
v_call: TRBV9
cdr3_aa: CASSVGETGGPSGQYF
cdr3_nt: TGTGCCAGCAGCGTAGGGGAAACGGGAGGGCCGTCGGGTCAGTACTTC

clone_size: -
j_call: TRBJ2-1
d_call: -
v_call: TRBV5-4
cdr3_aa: CASSLGSSREQFF
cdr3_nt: TGTGCCAGCAGCTTGGGCTCGTCGCGGGAGCAGTTCTTC

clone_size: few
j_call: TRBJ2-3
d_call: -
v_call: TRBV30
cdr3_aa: CAWKEGRTTDTQYF
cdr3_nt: TGTGCCTGGAAGGAGGGGAGGACGACAGATACGCAGTATTTT

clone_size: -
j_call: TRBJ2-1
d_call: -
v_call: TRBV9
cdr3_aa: CASSVPTVYNEQFF
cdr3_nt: TGTGCCAGCAGCGTACCCACGGTTTACAATGAGCAGTTCTTC

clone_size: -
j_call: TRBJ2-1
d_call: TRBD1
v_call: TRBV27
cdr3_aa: CASSLGQGATQFF
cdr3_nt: TGTGCCAGCAGCCTCGGACAGGGAGCCACGCAGTTCTTC

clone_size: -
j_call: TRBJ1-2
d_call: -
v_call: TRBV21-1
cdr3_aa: CASSKAQGADYGYTF
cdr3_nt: TGTGCCAGCAGCAAAGCACAGGGGGCGGACTATGGCTACACCTTC

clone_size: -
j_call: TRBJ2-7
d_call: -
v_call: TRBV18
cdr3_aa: CASSPAGRSYEQYF
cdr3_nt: TGTGCCAGCTCACCGGCGGGACGCTCCTACGAGCAGTACTTC

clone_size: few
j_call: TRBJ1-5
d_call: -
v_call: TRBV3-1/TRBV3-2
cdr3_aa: CASSQDSRSNQPQHF
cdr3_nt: TGTGCCAGCAGCCAAGATTCACGGAGCAATCAGCCCCAGCATTTT

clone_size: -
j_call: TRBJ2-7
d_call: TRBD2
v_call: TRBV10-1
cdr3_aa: CASSESVGDYYEQYF
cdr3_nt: TGCGCCAGCAGTGAGTCGGTGGGGGACTACTACGAGCAGTACTTC

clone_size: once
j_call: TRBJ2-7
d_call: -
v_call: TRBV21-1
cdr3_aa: CASSNTTEDSYEQYF
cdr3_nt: TGTGCCAGCAGCAATACGACAGAAGACTCCTACGAGCAGTACTTC

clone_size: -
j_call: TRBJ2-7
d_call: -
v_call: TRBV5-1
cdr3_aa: CASSPPGLSTSYEQYF
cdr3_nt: TGCGCCAGCAGCCCCCCGGGACTCTCGACCTCCTACGAGCAGTACTTC

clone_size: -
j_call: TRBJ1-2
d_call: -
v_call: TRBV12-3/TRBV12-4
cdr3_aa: CASTHRDNYGYTF
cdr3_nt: TGTGCCAGCACCCACAGGGATAACTATGGCTACACCTTC

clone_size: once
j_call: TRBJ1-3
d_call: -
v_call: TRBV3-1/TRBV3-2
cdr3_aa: CASSQTPQGVGNTIYF
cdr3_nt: TGTGCCAGCAGCCAAACACCACAGGGTGTTGGAAACACCATATATTTT

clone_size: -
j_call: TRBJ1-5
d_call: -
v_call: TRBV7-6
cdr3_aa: CASSPVEGQSNQPQHF
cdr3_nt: TGTGCCAGCAGCCCCGTTGAGGGACAAAGCAATCAGCCCCAGCATTTT